The T cell receptor beta chain described here comes from a study of technical replicates of blood from a handful of donors. CDR1 and CDR2 (germline): GTSNPN, SVGIG (reference sequence). This CDR3 spans 17 amino acids. V dropped 1 base and J dropped 9; count of bases not matched to a gene: 10. Measured with immunoSEQ multiplex PCR; TCRdb has only the in-frame clones, and not every one. This sample carries about 82,000 clones, 80% to 95% of them seen once, and the ten largest clones take roughly 0.25%. This rearrangement joins TRBV30 to TRBJ2-1, with TRBD2 matching over 15 bases. Material: T cells isolated from PBMCs. This clonotype originated in a human donor in good health. CDR3 nucleotides: TGTGCCTGGAGTGCTACCCGGACTAGCGGGGGGGCCCGTGAGCAGTTCTTC. Amino acids: CAWSATRTSGGAREQFF.